Described below is a single TCR beta chain sequence and its context. Its antigen is unknown. This specimen includes other DNA sequences encoding the same CDR3. This sample is part of a study of shared clonotypes between healthy human individuals. Across the whole study: Donors consisted of a couple of women and a few men between 18 and 49. Per donor, three plates held CD4 naive cells, three held CD4 memory, two held CD8 naive and one held CD8 memory. General study findings and limits: The expectation was that sequencing depth would affect clonotype sharing among donors. Larger estimated richness was generally seen in naive subsets than in memory subsets.

The germline V and J ends were trimmed by 5 bases and 0 bases, with 3 bases remaining between them. The CDR3 totals 12 residues. CDR1 and CDR2 from the germline V gene are MDHEN and SYDVKM. Clones were read by immunoSEQ multiplex PCR, and TCRdb kept only the in-frame ones, dropping some. The data show roughly 1,500,000 clones, just under 99% seen once. The sample taken for sequencing was naive CD4+ T cells sorted from blood. The subset is: CD45RA+ positively selected. J is TRBJ2-3 and V is TRBV28, with D hard to call. The receptor's source is a young man in good health. For the CDR3, the DNA is TGTGCCAGCAGTAGGAGCACAGATACGCAGTATTTT. This translates into CASSRSTDTQYF.